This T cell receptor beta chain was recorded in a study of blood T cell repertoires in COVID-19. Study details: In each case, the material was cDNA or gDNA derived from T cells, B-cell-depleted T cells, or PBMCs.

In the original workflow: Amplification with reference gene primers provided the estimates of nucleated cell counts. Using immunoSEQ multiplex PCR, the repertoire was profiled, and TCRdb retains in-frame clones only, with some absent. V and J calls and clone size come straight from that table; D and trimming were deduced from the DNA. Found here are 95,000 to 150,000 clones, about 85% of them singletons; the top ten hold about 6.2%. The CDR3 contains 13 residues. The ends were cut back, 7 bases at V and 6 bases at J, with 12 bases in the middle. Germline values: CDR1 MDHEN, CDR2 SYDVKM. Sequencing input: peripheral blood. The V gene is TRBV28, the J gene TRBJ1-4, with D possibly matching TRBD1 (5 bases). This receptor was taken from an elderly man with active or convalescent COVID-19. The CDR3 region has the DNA TGTGCCAGCACCGACGGGGGACATGAAAAACTGTTTTTT. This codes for CASTDGGHEKLFF.